This TCR beta chain stems from a study of PD-1 blockade in classical Hodgkin lymphoma (dated by TCRdb to the early 2020s). At the level of the whole study: Nivolumab dosing was 3 mg/kg intravenously every 2 weeks, continuing until either disease progression or unacceptable toxicity. The study used TCR beta sequencing and CyTOF to define a peripheral blood immune signature of response to PD-1 blockade in classical Hodgkin lymphoma.

What the time point label conveys for this sample: cycle 2 day 1 (C2D1) of nivolumab. Every trial patient had relapsed after autologous stem cell transplantation, and cohorts A, B and C differed in prior brentuximab vedotin exposure. The trial cohort comprised 56 patients with relapsed/refractory classical Hodgkin lymphoma whose best overall responses were complete response, partial response or progressive disease. Single-agent nivolumab was administered to trial patients in the multi-cohort phase II CheckMate 205 trial. An independent review committee assessed best overall response by applying the 2007 International Working Group response criteria. PBMCs from the trial were collected at three points: immediately before nivolumab initiation (C1D1), and during therapy at cycle 2 day 1 and cycle 4 day 1. After peripheral blood was drawn into 8 mL Vacutainer Cell Preparation Tubes, PBMCs were isolated by centrifugation and then cryopreserved.

From the germline V gene, CDR1 is SGHVS and CDR2 is FNYEAQ. Trimming takes 1 base from V and 0 bases from J, and the germline ends sit 10 bases apart. Reading from cysteine to phenylalanine, the CDR3 counts 15 amino acids. Just CDR3 DNA is preserved here, 45 bases in frame from base 1. This clone was observed once. Its antigen target is currently unknown. Nothing much larger sits one base from this clone, and base qualities are not available. Broad study findings and their caveats: Baseline TCR diversity was reported as lower in newly diagnosed patients than in healthy donors, and lower still in relapsed/refractory patients. Patients starting nivolumab less than 1 year after ASCT had lower diversity and were excluded from later analyses to avoid confounding by immune reconstitution. Only a single clinical trial cohort was studied, and what caused the repertoire differences, possibly disease activity or prior therapy, remained undefined. A significant rise by C4D1 was seen in CD4+ but not CD8+ TCR diversity (p=0.0027 vs p=0.16), with the rise being most apparent in complete responders (p=0.02). Trial patients with a complete response had baseline diversity similar to that of newly diagnosed patients, while partial responders and progressors had significantly lower diversity.

The Qiagen DNeasy kit was used to extract genomic DNA from unsorted PBMCs and from the negatively selected CD4+ and CD8+ fractions. Amplification of TCR beta CDR3 regions was done by immunoSEQ multiplex PCR with primers that anneal to V and J segments. A synthetic immune receptor repertoire was used to minimize amplification bias, and remaining bias was computationally removed after sequencing. The published analysis was carried out like this. Custom Python scripts were used to quantify repertoire diversity as the Shannon entropy index. Unsorted, CD4+ and CD8+ repertoires were examined separately, except in combined analyses, for which CD4+ and CD8+ sequences were merged in silico. Clonal expansion was defined as a frequency increase of at least 2-fold after treatment compared with C1D1, and clones undetected at baseline were assigned a pseudocount of 0.5. Singleton clones were defined as clones with 0 or 1 copy at C1D1, and non-singleton clones were defined as clones with 2 or more copies. Clones expanded in unsorted samples were assigned a CD4+, CD8+ or unknown annotation through matching of protein sequences in sorted samples from the same patient. Diversity changes from C1D1 to C4D1 were tested in paired samples using Wilcoxon tests. Entries here come from immuneACCESS through TCRdb and include only in-frame sequences with V and J called. Some clones fail to appear in such tables; in the studies checked, an unresolved V gene covers under half of the shortfall, and the cause of the remainder is unknown. The V and J calls and clone size come from that table; D and trimming were worked out from the DNA. The sample has around 91,000 clones on record, 81% of them singletons. The top ten hold approximately 15% of the sample.

The sequencing here drew on peripheral blood mononuclear cells (PBMCs), taken before the second cycle of nivolumab. This receptor was taken from a human donor with classical Hodgkin lymphoma. The sequence joins TRBV7-6 to TRBJ2-7; a tentative D call is TRBD2 (5 bases match). The CDR3 loop reads CASSLVADSSYEQYF. The bases read TGTGCCAGCAGCTTAGTTGCGGACTCCTCCTACGAGCAGTACTTC. Extended through the reference TRBV7-6 and TRBJ2-7 proteins, this CDR3 yields the full variable domain: GAGVSQSPRYKVTKRGQDVALRCDPISGHVSLYWYRQALGQGPEFLTYFNYEAQQDKSGLPNDRFSAERPEGSISTLTIQRTEQRDSAMYRCASSLVADSSYEQYFGPGTRLTVT.